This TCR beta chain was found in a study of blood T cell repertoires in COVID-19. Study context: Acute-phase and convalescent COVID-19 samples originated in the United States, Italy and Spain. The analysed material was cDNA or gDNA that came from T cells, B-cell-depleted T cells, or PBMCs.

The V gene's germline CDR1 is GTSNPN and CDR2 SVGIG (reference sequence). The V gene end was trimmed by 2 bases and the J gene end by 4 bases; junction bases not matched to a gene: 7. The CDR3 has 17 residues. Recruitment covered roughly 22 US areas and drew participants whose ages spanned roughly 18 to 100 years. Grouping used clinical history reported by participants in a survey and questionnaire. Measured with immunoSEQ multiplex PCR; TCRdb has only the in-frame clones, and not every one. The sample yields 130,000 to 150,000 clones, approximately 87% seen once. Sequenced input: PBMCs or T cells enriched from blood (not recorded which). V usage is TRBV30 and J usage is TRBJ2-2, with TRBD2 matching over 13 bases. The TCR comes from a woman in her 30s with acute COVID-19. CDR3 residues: CAWSLSTSGRFTGELFF. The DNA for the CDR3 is TGTGCCTGGAGTCTATCGACTAGCGGGAGGTTCACCGGGGAGCTGTTTTTT.